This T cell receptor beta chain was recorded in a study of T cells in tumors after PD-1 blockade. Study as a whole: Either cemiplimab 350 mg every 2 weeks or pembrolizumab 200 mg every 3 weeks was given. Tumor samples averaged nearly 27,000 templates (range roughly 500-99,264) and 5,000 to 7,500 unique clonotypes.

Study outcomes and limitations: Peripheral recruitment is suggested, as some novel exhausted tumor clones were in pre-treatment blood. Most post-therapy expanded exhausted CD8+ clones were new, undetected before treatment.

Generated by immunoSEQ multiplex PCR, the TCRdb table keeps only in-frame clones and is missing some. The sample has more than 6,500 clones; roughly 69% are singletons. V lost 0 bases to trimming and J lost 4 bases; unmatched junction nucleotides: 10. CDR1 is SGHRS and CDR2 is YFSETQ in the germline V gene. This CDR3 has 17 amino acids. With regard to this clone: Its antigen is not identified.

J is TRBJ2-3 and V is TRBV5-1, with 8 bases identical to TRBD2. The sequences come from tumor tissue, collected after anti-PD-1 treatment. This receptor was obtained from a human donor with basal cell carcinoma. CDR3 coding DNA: TGCGCCAGCAGCTTGGGACTTACGGGACTAGTCGCAGATACGCAGTATTTT. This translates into CASSLGLTGLVADTQYF.